This TCR beta chain derives from a study of OX40 agonist ivuxolimab in advanced cancers. Study details: A mean age of around 60 years, range about 20 to 79, was recorded, and approximately 85% were male. Whole-study results and caveats: Within 6 weeks, CD4+ and CD8+ blood T cells expanded clonally at 0.1 to 3.0 mg/kg. CD8+ T cells were the subset that, on average, had more expanded clones than CD4+.

Germline trimming cut 5 bases from V and 9 bases from J; bases unmatched to any gene: 10. Germline CDR1 reads SGHTA; CDR2 reads FQGNSA. CDR3 size: 17 residues. A word on this clone: Antigen: not known.

Only in-frame clones appear in the TCRdb table, and some are missing; sequencing was by immunoSEQ multiplex PCR. The sample shows roughly 100,000 clones, about nine tenths of them seen only once. The origin of this receptor is an adult with an advanced solid tumor such as melanoma, head and neck, liver or kidney cancer. Sequencing was performed on CD4+ or CD8+ T cells sorted from blood, taken in a trial of the OX40 agonist ivuxolimab. The chain employs TRBV7-2 and TRBJ2-1, with TRBD2 matching over 16 bases. The CDR3 loop is CASSTPTGLAGGGEQFF. In DNA, the CDR3 is TGTGCCAGCAGCACCCCAACGGGACTAGCGGGAGGGGGTGAGCAGTTCTTC.